This is a list of T cell receptor beta chains from one sample in a study of T-cell memory formation after mild COVID-19. TCRdb reprocessed the 5' RACE reads with MiXCR, giving one entry per CDR3 protein. The data contain about 430,000 distinct CDR3 sequences, more than 15% of them singletons. Sequenced input: PBMCs or a T cell subset sorted from them (not recorded which). These TCRs come from a young man who had mild COVID-19 (a few samples of this study predate the infection). Cell type and time point are not known. CDR3s include the opening cysteine and the closing phenylalanine or tryptophan. D genes are given only for firm matches.

j_gene	v_gene	d_gene	CDR3aa
TRBJ2-5	TRBV4-1	TRBD2	CASSQGGTSQETQYF
TRBJ2-5	TRBV5-1	-	CASSPGAGAWETQYF
TRBJ1-6	TRBV6-1	-	CASSLNRRNSPLHF
TRBJ1-2	TRBV24-1	TRBD1	CATSDPSSTGLIGGYTF
TRBJ1-1	TRBV20-1	-	CSAPVEGMNTEAFF
TRBJ2-2	TRBV7-2	-	CASSSQAAGTGELFF
TRBJ2-3	TRBV7-3	-	CASSLTAVLTDTQYF
TRBJ2-2	TRBV4-3	TRBD2	CASSRGLGLTGELFF
TRBJ2-1	TRBV3-1	TRBD2	CASSQGYFLAGGSEQFF
TRBJ1-2	TRBV10-3	-	CAIGTGSYGYTF
TRBJ1-1	TRBV6-5	TRBD1	CASGTGRNTEAFF
TRBJ1-1	TRBV20-1	TRBD1	CSARVLRGQLKAFF
TRBJ1-2	TRBV14	-	CASIPQRNYGYTF